The 6 T cell receptor beta chains in this list originate from one sample, sequenced in a study of control samples from healthy donors and cancer patients. Method: immunoSEQ multiplex PCR; TCRdb's copy keeps in-frame clones and lacks some. Of about 190,000 clones listed, roughly 91% are singletons. The sequencing input was blood. These receptors all come from a man between 18 and 29 years old in good health.

This clone was seen a single time. The V and J genes are TRBV18 and TRBJ1-3; no clear D. V was cut by 6 bases and J by 4 bases, with 10 bases left in between. Germline V gene data show CDR1 as KGHSH and CDR2 as LQKENI. The CDR3 is 13 residues long. CDR3 region: CASSRTKGNTIYF. The CDR3 region has the DNA TGTGCCAGCTCCCGGACGAAGGGAAACACCATATATTTT.

The rearrangement links TRBV24-1 to TRBJ2-2; 7 bases are shared with TRBD1. The V gene's germline CDR1 is KGHDR and CDR2 SFDVKD. There are 16 residues in the CDR3. Trimming removed 4 bases from V and 0 bases from J; junction bases left unmatched: 4. For the CDR3, the DNA is TGTGCCACCAGTGAGACAGGGTCGGCGAACACCGGGGAGCTGTTTTTT. Translating it yields CATSETGSANTGELFF.

This chain uses TRBV30 with TRBJ1-5, with TRBD1 matching 10 bases. The ends lost 1 base at V and 5 bases at J; junction bases unmatched: 5. Germline CDR1 reads GTSNPN; CDR2 reads SVGIG (reference sequence). CDR3 length: 15 amino acids. The CDR3 here is CAWSASGTGDQPQHF. The CDR3 nucleotides read TGTGCCTGGAGTGCATCCGGGACAGGGGATCAGCCCCAGCATTTT.

The rearrangement links TRBV2 to TRBJ1-4; D perhaps matches TRBD1 (5 bases). The CDR3 has 13 amino acids. Germline loops: CDR1 SNHLY, CDR2 FYNNEI. Trimming shortened V by 2 bases and J by 8 bases, and 9 bases separated the two germline ends. Here the CDR3 reads CASSERGSEKLFF. The CDR3 bases are TGTGCCAGCAGTGAAAGGGGCTCCGAAAAACTGTTTTTT.

V usage is TRBV9 and J usage is TRBJ2-1, with D perhaps being TRBD1 or TRBD2 (6 bases each). Germline values: CDR1 SGDLS, CDR2 YYNGEE. The CDR3 has 15 residues. V was trimmed by 0 bases and J by 6 bases, leaving 13 bases between them. CDR3 protein: CASSVGGGRSNEQFF. CDR3 DNA sequence: TGTGCCAGCAGCGTAGGAGGGGGGCGTTCCAATGAGCAGTTCTTC.

The CDR3 nucleotides read TGTGCCAGCTCACCGCTAATAGGAAGCTCCTACGAGCAGTACTTC. It codes for CASSPLIGSSYEQYF. This chain connects TRBV18 to TRBJ2-7; D call uncertain. V was cut by 3 bases and J by 0 bases, with 12 bases left in between. Germline values: CDR1 KGHSH, CDR2 LQKENI. The CDR3 is made up of 15 amino acids.